These T cell receptor beta chains were read from a single sample in a study of blood T cell repertoires in COVID-19. Assay: immunoSEQ multiplex PCR; the TCRdb copy retains only in-frame clones and omits some. Found here are about 200,000 clones, roughly 85% of them singletons; the top ten hold 4.8%. The specimen sequenced was PBMCs or T cells enriched from blood (not recorded which). These receptor sequences come from a woman between 50 and 59 years old who had been exposed to COVID-19. Each CDR3 is given with its conserved first and last residue. The order of the fields is J gene, D gene, V gene, clone size, CDR3 protein, CDR3 DNA. The D gene is left open where the match is weak. Rows may omit the clone size; those that give it use once, few, many or a size class.

j_call: TRBJ2-5
d_call: TRBD2
v_call: TRBV28
clone_size: -
cdr3_aa: CASSYPLRGGKETQYF
cdr3_nt: TGTGCCAGCAGTTACCCCTTGCGGGGGGGTAAGGAGACCCAGTACTTC

j_call: TRBJ2-3
d_call: TRBD2
v_call: TRBV10-1
clone_size: -
cdr3_aa: CAGIAGGGTDTQYF
cdr3_nt: TGCGCCGGTATAGCGGGGGGCGGCACAGATACGCAGTATTTT

j_call: TRBJ1-5
d_call: -
v_call: TRBV7-8
clone_size: -
cdr3_aa: CASSLDQGLNQPQHF
cdr3_nt: TGTGCCAGCAGCTTAGATCAGGGATTGAATCAGCCCCAGCATTTT

j_call: TRBJ1-1
d_call: -
v_call: TRBV14
clone_size: once
cdr3_aa: CASSPRGILGVTEAFF
cdr3_nt: TGTGCCAGCAGCCCACGGGGGATTTTGGGGGTCACTGAAGCTTTCTTT

j_call: TRBJ1-1
d_call: -
v_call: TRBV7-6
clone_size: once
cdr3_aa: CASSSRTLNPNTEAFF
cdr3_nt: TGTGCCAGCAGCTCCCGGACACTCAACCCGAACACTGAAGCTTTCTTT

j_call: TRBJ1-1
d_call: -
v_call: TRBV9
clone_size: -
cdr3_aa: CASSVDPTGISTEAFF
cdr3_nt: TGTGCCAGCAGCGTAGACCCTACAGGGATTAGCACTGAAGCTTTCTTT

j_call: TRBJ1-1
d_call: -
v_call: TRBV5-4
clone_size: few
cdr3_aa: CASSLDPRDTEAFF
cdr3_nt: TGTGCCAGCAGCTTGGACCCCCGGGACACTGAAGCTTTCTTT

j_call: TRBJ2-1
d_call: TRBD2
v_call: TRBV3-1/TRBV3-2
clone_size: -
cdr3_aa: CASSPTSGGAGEQFF
cdr3_nt: TGTGCCAGCAGCCCTACTAGCGGGGGGGCGGGCGAGCAGTTCTTC

j_call: TRBJ1-1
d_call: TRBD1
v_call: TRBV10-2
clone_size: -
cdr3_aa: CASGGQGALNTEAFF
cdr3_nt: TGCGCCAGCGGGGGACAGGGGGCATTGAACACTGAAGCTTTCTTT

j_call: TRBJ2-1
d_call: -
v_call: TRBV19
clone_size: -
cdr3_aa: CASSIPQYNEQFF
cdr3_nt: TGTGCCAGTAGTATCCCCCAGTACAATGAGCAGTTCTTC

j_call: TRBJ1-2
d_call: -
v_call: TRBV2
clone_size: -
cdr3_aa: CASSVQGLDGYTF
cdr3_nt: TGTGCCAGCAGCGTACAGGGTTTGGATGGCTATACCTTC

j_call: TRBJ1-2
d_call: TRBD1
v_call: TRBV3-1/TRBV3-2
clone_size: -
cdr3_aa: CASSQGTGLLNYGYTF
cdr3_nt: TGTGCCAGCAGCCAAGGGACAGGCTTGTTAAACTATGGCTACACCTTC

j_call: TRBJ2-5
d_call: TRBD2
v_call: TRBV5-1
clone_size: once
cdr3_aa: CASSLSSSGGLETQYF
cdr3_nt: TGCGCCAGCAGCTTGTCGTCTAGCGGGGGACTAGAGACCCAGTACTTC

j_call: TRBJ2-7
d_call: -
v_call: TRBV5-8
clone_size: -
cdr3_aa: CASSLERNSYEQYF
cdr3_nt: TGTGCCAGCAGCTTGGAGCGAAACTCCTACGAGCAGTACTTC

j_call: TRBJ2-3
d_call: TRBD2
v_call: TRBV18
clone_size: -
cdr3_aa: CASSPGTTSTDTQYF
cdr3_nt: TGTGCCAGCTCACCAGGGACTACTAGCACAGATACGCAGTATTTT

j_call: TRBJ1-6
d_call: TRBD1
v_call: TRBV7-9
clone_size: -
cdr3_aa: CASSLELTGSRNSPLHF
cdr3_nt: TGTGCCAGCAGCTTAGAGCTGACAGGGTCGAGGAATTCACCCCTCCACTTT

j_call: TRBJ1-1
d_call: -
v_call: TRBV11-2
clone_size: -
cdr3_aa: CASIRGAPSRNTEAFF
cdr3_nt: TGTGCCAGCATTCGGGGGGCTCCCTCTCGGAACACTGAAGCTTTCTTT

j_call: TRBJ2-2
d_call: -
v_call: TRBV9
clone_size: once
cdr3_aa: CASSPRVGAGTGELFF
cdr3_nt: TGTGCCAGCAGCCCTCGGGTGGGGGCGGGCACCGGGGAGCTGTTTTTT

j_call: TRBJ2-1
d_call: -
v_call: TRBV12-3/TRBV12-4
clone_size: -
cdr3_aa: CASSPRQANEQFF
cdr3_nt: TGTGCCAGCAGTCCGAGACAAGCAAATGAGCAGTTCTTC

j_call: TRBJ1-1
d_call: -
v_call: TRBV10-3
clone_size: -
cdr3_aa: CAISQGDTSNVEAFF
cdr3_nt: TGTGCCATCAGCCAAGGGGACACATCGAACGTGGAAGCTTTCTTT

j_call: TRBJ1-2
d_call: TRBD1
v_call: TRBV7-6
clone_size: once
cdr3_aa: CASSPRQGPFYGYTF
cdr3_nt: TGTGCCAGCAGCCCTCGACAGGGACCCTTCTATGGCTACACCTTC

j_call: TRBJ2-7
d_call: -
v_call: TRBV11-2
clone_size: -
cdr3_aa: CASSLSPRSYEQYF
cdr3_nt: TGTGCCAGCAGCTTATCTCCCAGGTCCTACGAGCAGTACTTC

j_call: TRBJ2-1
d_call: TRBD2
v_call: TRBV6-6
clone_size: once
cdr3_aa: CASRPGLAGGRQFF
cdr3_nt: TGTGCCAGCAGACCGGGACTAGCGGGGGGTCGGCAGTTCTTC

j_call: TRBJ1-1
d_call: -
v_call: TRBV10-1
clone_size: -
cdr3_aa: CASSETGTTEAFF
cdr3_nt: TGCGCCAGCAGTGAGACAGGGACCACTGAAGCTTTCTTT

j_call: TRBJ1-3
d_call: TRBD1
v_call: TRBV11-2
clone_size: -
cdr3_aa: CASSSTGAGNTIYF
cdr3_nt: TGTGCCAGCAGCTCGACAGGGGCTGGAAACACCATATATTTT

j_call: TRBJ2-5
d_call: -
v_call: TRBV21-1
clone_size: few
cdr3_aa: CASSKRGPPGQGKVETQYF
cdr3_nt: TGTGCCAGCAGCAAGCGGGGGCCCCCGGGACAGGGGAAGGTGGAGACCCAGTACTTC

j_call: TRBJ1-1
d_call: -
v_call: TRBV5-4
clone_size: -
cdr3_aa: CASSPRGSTNTEAFF
cdr3_nt: TGTGCCAGCAGCCCCCGAGGGTCAACGAACACTGAAGCTTTCTTT

j_call: TRBJ2-7
d_call: -
v_call: TRBV5-1
clone_size: once
cdr3_aa: CASRDRKYEQYF
cdr3_nt: TGCGCCAGCCGGGATAGAAAATACGAGCAGTACTTC

j_call: TRBJ1-1
d_call: -
v_call: TRBV7-9
clone_size: once
cdr3_aa: CASSPYRVGAEAFF
cdr3_nt: TGTGCCAGCAGCCCCTACAGGGTCGGGGCTGAAGCTTTCTTT

j_call: TRBJ1-1
d_call: -
v_call: TRBV5-1
clone_size: -
cdr3_aa: CASSLGEGGSSLTEAFF
cdr3_nt: TGCGCCAGCAGCTTAGGGGAGGGGGGTTCGTCCTTAACTGAAGCTTTCTTT

j_call: TRBJ1-1
d_call: TRBD1
v_call: TRBV2
clone_size: -
cdr3_aa: CASSEGTGRGEAFF
cdr3_nt: TGTGCCAGCAGTGAAGGGACAGGGCGCGGTGAAGCTTTCTTT

j_call: TRBJ1-6
d_call: TRBD1
v_call: TRBV29-1
clone_size: -
cdr3_aa: CSVEDPGQGRNSPLHF
cdr3_nt: TGCAGCGTTGAAGATCCGGGACAGGGGAGGAACTCACCCCTCCACTTT

j_call: TRBJ2-5
d_call: -
v_call: TRBV7-7
clone_size: -
cdr3_aa: CASSLGFGGHQETQYF
cdr3_nt: TGTGCCAGCAGCTTAGGGTTCGGGGGGCACCAAGAGACCCAGTACTTC

j_call: TRBJ1-1
d_call: -
v_call: TRBV10-2
clone_size: -
cdr3_aa: CASSRDINTEAFF
cdr3_nt: TGCGCCAGCAGCCGGGACATCAACACTGAAGCTTTCTTT

j_call: TRBJ2-7
d_call: -
v_call: TRBV19
clone_size: -
cdr3_aa: CASSFRVSSYEQYF
cdr3_nt: TGTGCCAGTAGTTTCCGGGTCTCTTCCTACGAGCAGTACTTC

j_call: TRBJ1-2
d_call: -
v_call: TRBV6-5
clone_size: -
cdr3_aa: CASSVLPGALNGYTF
cdr3_nt: TGTGCCAGCAGCGTTTTACCAGGGGCTCTCAATGGCTACACCTTC

j_call: TRBJ2-7
d_call: -
v_call: TRBV12-3/TRBV12-4
clone_size: -
cdr3_aa: CASRTTGDYEQYF
cdr3_nt: TGTGCCAGCAGGACCACAGGTGACTACGAGCAGTACTTC

j_call: TRBJ1-6
d_call: -
v_call: TRBV5-1
clone_size: -
cdr3_aa: CASSREGYNSPLHF
cdr3_nt: TGCGCCAGCAGCAGGGAGGGCTATAATTCACCCCTCCACTTT

j_call: TRBJ1-1
d_call: TRBD1
v_call: TRBV19
clone_size: -
cdr3_aa: CASTEGASTEAFF
cdr3_nt: TGTGCCAGTACCGAGGGGGCCAGCACTGAAGCTTTCTTT

j_call: TRBJ1-6
d_call: TRBD1
v_call: TRBV7-9
clone_size: -
cdr3_aa: CASSPVQGASPLHF
cdr3_nt: TGTGCCAGCAGCCCGGTACAGGGGGCATCACCCCTCCACTTT

j_call: TRBJ2-1
d_call: -
v_call: TRBV5-5
clone_size: -
cdr3_aa: CASSFQAAVSYEQFF
cdr3_nt: TGTGCCAGCAGCTTTCAGGCCGCCGTGAGTTATGAGCAGTTCTTC

j_call: TRBJ1-1
d_call: -
v_call: TRBV19
clone_size: -
cdr3_aa: CASSAGYTEAFF
cdr3_nt: TGTGCCAGTAGTGCGGGTTACACTGAAGCTTTCTTT

j_call: TRBJ1-2
d_call: -
v_call: TRBV5-8
clone_size: few
cdr3_aa: CASSPWTVPAGGYTF
cdr3_nt: TGTGCCAGCAGCCCTTGGACGGTTCCGGCGGGTGGCTACACCTTC

j_call: TRBJ2-7
d_call: -
v_call: TRBV6-1
clone_size: -
cdr3_aa: CASSEGRGTEQYF
cdr3_nt: TGTGCCAGCAGTGAAGGAAGGGGGACCGAGCAGTACTTC

j_call: TRBJ2-7
d_call: TRBD1
v_call: TRBV11-1
clone_size: -
cdr3_aa: CASSQDRGTSYEQYF
cdr3_nt: TGTGCCAGCAGCCAAGACAGGGGAACCTCCTACGAGCAGTACTTC

j_call: TRBJ1-1
d_call: -
v_call: TRBV6-5
clone_size: -
cdr3_aa: CASSYAQNTEAFF
cdr3_nt: TGTGCCAGCAGTTACGCGCAGAACACTGAAGCTTTCTTT